The 19 T cell receptor beta chains below all came from one sample that was sequenced in a study of T cell clusters in autoimmune cytopenias. Each sample's input was 200 to 300 ng genomic DNA, 38,000 or so genome equivalents. TRB was amplified by touch-down multiplex PCR, primer pools A and B combined. TCRdb reprocessed the multiplex PCR reads and keeps a single row for each CDR3 protein, giving no DNA. The sample shows approximately 12,000 distinct CDR3 sequences, and about 3% sits with its ten largest clones. The sequencing sample was made of peripheral blood. Source of these receptors: a human donor with an autoimmune cytopenia or autoimmune hepatitis (not recorded which).

The chain employs TRBV18 and TRBJ2-2; TCRdb outputs TRBD1, but without DNA this stays unchecked. There are 16 residues in the CDR3. CDR1 is KGHSH, CDR2 LQKENI, per germline. CDR3 sequence: CASSPLGQGAPGELFF.

This chain connects TRBV7-9 to TRBJ1-4; TCRdb lists TRBD1, though no DNA is available to test this call. Germline-derived CDR1 and CDR2 are SEHNR and FQNEAQ (reference sequence). CDR3 length equals 15 residues. The CDR3 reads CASSLSSGGGEKLFF.

The V call is TRBV18, the J call TRBJ2-1. Germline CDR1 and CDR2: KGHSH and LQKENI. CDR3 length: 14 amino acids. The CDR3 protein is CASSRNRQGNEQFF.

This clonotype is deemed medium-sized (0.01 to 0.1%) by its frequency. The gene calls are TRBV30 and TRBJ2-5. CDR1 is GTSNPN, CDR2 SVGIG, per germline (reference sequence). CDR3 length: 11 amino acids. CDR3 sequence reads: CAWSATETQYF.

J is TRBJ2-7 and V is TRBV6-6; TCRdb selects TRBD1, and the lack of DNA leaves this call unchecked. CDR1 MNHNY and CDR2 SVGAGI come from the germline V gene (reference sequence). The CDR3 is 17 residues long. CDR3: CASSTNKPGRLSYEQYF.

The CDR3 region is CASSLRTFPGSPLHF. The chain combines TRBV12-3 or TRBV12-4 with TRBJ1-6; the TCRdb D gene call, TRBD1, has no DNA to confirm it. CDR3 length: 15 residues.

The chain recombines TRBV7-9 with TRBJ2-1; TCRdb's D gene call, TRBD2, goes unchecked for lack of DNA. The CDR3 runs to 15 residues. CDR1 is SEHNR and CDR2 is FQNEAQ in the germline V gene (reference sequence). The CDR3 loop reads CATQRLGGPYNEQFF.

This rearrangement joins TRBV6-5 to TRBJ1-4; TCRdb picks TRBD1, but there is no DNA to check that call. The CDR3 consists of 14 residues. CDR1 MNHEY and CDR2 SVGAGI come from the germline V gene. The CDR3 is CASTRGRPNEKLFF.

The rearrangement joins TRBV19 to TRBJ1-1; TCRdb returns TRBD1, unconfirmable since there is no DNA. This CDR3 is built from 14 residues. Germline V gene data show CDR1 as LNHDA and CDR2 as SQIVND (reference sequence). This CDR3 is CASSKGQRNTEAFF.

This clonotype is called medium-sized based on its frequency. V is TRBV6-5 and J is TRBJ2-6; TCRdb's D call, TRBD2, is unchecked because there is no DNA. Per germline, CDR1 MNHEY and CDR2 SVGAGI. The CDR3 spans 14 residues. The CDR3 is CASRRASGANVLTF.

This chain joins TRBV30 and TRBJ2-4; the D gene TCRdb calls, TRBD2, cannot be checked with no DNA. CDR1 GTSNPN and CDR2 SVGIG come from the germline V gene (reference sequence). The CDR3 runs to 14 residues. The chain's CDR3 is CAWRILEGKNIQYF.

This chain links TRBV19 with TRBJ1-5; TCRdb designates TRBD1, a call that cannot be tested without DNA. Germline V CDR1 and CDR2: LNHDA, SQIVND (reference sequence). The CDR3 is 16 residues long. CDR3 protein: CASREGGTGKHQPQHF.

V gene TRBV5-6 combines with J gene TRBJ2-1; TCRdb calls TRBD1, which cannot be checked without DNA. Germline values: CDR1 SGHDT, CDR2 YYEEEE. The CDR3 totals 16 residues. This CDR3 reads CASSLGGVVSYNEQFF. Drawing the rest from reference TRBV5-6 and TRBJ2-1, the complete variable domain is DAGVTQSPTHLIKTRGQQVTLRCSPKSGHDTVSWYQQALGQGPQFIFQYYEEEERQRGNFPDRFSGHQFPNYSSELNVNALLLGDSALYLCASSLGGVVSYNEQFFGPGTRLTVL.

This clonotype is labeled medium-sized based on frequency. The chain combines TRBV29-1 with TRBJ2-1; the D gene TCRdb calls, TRBD2, cannot be checked with no DNA. From germline, CDR1 is SQVTM and CDR2 ANQGSEA. The CDR3 has 13 residues. This chain's CDR3 is CSVYLAGGIEQFF.

V gene TRBV6-2 or TRBV6-3 combines with J gene TRBJ1-5; TCRdb's assignment of TRBD1 cannot be checked, as there is no DNA. The germline gives CDR1 MNHEY, CDR2 SVGEGT. This CDR3 spans 14 amino acids. This chain's CDR3 is CASSRDRVNQPQHF.

The V and J genes are TRBV12-3 or TRBV12-4 and TRBJ2-6. The CDR3 has 13 amino acids. The CDR3 here is CASSLSGANVLTF.

This chain uses TRBV30 with TRBJ2-2; the TCRdb D gene call, TRBD1, has no DNA to confirm it. There are 12 residues in the CDR3. The germline V gene has CDR1 GTSNPN and CDR2 SVGIG (reference sequence). CDR3 amino acids: CAWTPGTGELFF.

The gene calls are TRBV12-3 or TRBV12-4 and TRBJ1-2; without DNA, the TCRdb call of TRBD1 cannot be checked. This CDR3 is built from 12 residues. The CDR3 sequence is CASSEQGNGYTF.

The chain couples TRBV5-3 to TRBJ2-1. TRBV5-3 is designated an ORF whose function remains uncertain. The CDR3 is 14 amino acids. CDR3 in amino acids: CARSLTILNNEQFF.